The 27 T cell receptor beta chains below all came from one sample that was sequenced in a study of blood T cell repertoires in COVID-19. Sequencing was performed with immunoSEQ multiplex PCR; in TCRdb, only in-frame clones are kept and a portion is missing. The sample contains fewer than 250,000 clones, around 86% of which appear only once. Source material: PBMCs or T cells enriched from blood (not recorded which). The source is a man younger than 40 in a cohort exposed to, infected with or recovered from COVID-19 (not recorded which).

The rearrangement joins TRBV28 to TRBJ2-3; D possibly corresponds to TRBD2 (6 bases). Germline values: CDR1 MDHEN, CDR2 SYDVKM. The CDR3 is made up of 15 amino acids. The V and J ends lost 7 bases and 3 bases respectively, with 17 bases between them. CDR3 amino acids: CASKARTSRTDTQYF. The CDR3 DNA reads TGTGCCAGCAAAGCGAGAACTAGCAGAACAGATACGCAGTATTTT.

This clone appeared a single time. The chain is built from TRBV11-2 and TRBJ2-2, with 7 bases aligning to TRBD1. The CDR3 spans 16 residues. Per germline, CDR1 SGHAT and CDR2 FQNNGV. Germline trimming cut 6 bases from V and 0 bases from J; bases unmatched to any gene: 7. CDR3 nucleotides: TGTGCCAGCAGTACAGGGGCGGTATCGAACACCGGGGAGCTGTTTTTT. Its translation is CASSTGAVSNTGELFF.

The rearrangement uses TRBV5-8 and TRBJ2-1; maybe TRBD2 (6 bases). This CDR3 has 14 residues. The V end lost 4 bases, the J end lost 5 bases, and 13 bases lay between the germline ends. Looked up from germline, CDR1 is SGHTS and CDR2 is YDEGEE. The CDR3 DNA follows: TGTGCCAGCAGCCCCCGGGACTCGAACAATGAGCAGTTCTTC. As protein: CASSPRDSNNEQFF.

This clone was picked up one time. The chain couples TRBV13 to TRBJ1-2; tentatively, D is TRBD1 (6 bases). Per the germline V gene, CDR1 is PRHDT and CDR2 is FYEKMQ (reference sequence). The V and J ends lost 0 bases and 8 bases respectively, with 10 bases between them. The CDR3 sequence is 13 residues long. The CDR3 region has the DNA TGTGCCAGCAGCTTAGGGAATCAGGGGGGCTACACCTTC. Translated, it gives CASSLGNQGGYTF.

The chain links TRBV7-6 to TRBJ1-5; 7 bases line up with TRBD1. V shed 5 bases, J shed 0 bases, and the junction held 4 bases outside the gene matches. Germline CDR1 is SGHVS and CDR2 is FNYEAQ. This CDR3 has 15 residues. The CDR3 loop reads CASSPGQLSNQPQHF. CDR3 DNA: TGTGCCAGCAGCCCGGGACAGCTTAGCAATCAGCCCCAGCATTTT.

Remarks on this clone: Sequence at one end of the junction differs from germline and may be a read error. CDR3 nucleotides: TGTGCTAGCAGCCCCTTCGGCAGGGGAGTCCCAGATACGCAGTATTTT. Protein sequence: CASSPFGRGVPDTQYF. The rearrangement links TRBV7-7 to TRBJ2-3; D is perhaps TRBD1 (6 bases). The CDR3 is 16 amino acids. Germline V gene data show CDR1 as SSHAT and CDR2 as FNYEAQ (reference sequence). Filled out from reference TRBV7-7 and TRBJ2-3, the complete variable domain reads GAGVSQSPRYKVTKRGQDVTLRCDPISSHATLYWYQQALGQGPEFLTYFNYEAQPDKSGLPSDRFSAERPEGSISTLTIQRTEQRDSAMYRCASSPFGRGVPDTQYFGPGTRLTVL.

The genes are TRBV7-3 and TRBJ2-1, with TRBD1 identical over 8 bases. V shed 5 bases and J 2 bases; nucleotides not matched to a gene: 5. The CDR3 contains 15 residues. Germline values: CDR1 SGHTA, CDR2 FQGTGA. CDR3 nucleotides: TGTGCCAGCAGCCTCGGACAGGGACCCTACAATGAGCAGTTCTTC. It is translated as CASSLGQGPYNEQFF.

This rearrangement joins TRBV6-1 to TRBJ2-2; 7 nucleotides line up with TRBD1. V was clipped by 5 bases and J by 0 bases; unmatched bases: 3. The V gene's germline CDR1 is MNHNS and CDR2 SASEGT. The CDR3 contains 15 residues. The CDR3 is CASSNRGSNTGELFF. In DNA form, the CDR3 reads TGTGCCAGCAGTAACAGGGGCTCGAACACCGGGGAGCTGTTTTTT.

The chain's CDR3 is CSVNRAGKTYEQYF. Written as DNA, the CDR3 is TGCAGCGTTAACAGGGCAGGGAAGACCTACGAGCAGTACTTC. The chain uses TRBV29-1 and TRBJ2-7; weak D call: TRBD1 (6 bases). Trimming left V 5 bases short and J 2 bases short, with 16 bases between. The germline V gene has CDR1 SQVTM and CDR2 ANQGSEA. CDR3 size: 14 residues.

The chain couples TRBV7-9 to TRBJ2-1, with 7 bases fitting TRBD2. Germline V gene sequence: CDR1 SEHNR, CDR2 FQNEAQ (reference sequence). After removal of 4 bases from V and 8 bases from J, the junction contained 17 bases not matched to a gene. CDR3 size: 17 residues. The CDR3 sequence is CASSSVIGGGSMDEQFF. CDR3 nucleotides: TGTGCCAGCAGCTCCGTGATCGGAGGCGGGAGTATGGATGAGCAGTTCTTC.

The chain's CDR3 is CASSLSVRRTGSQQYF. As DNA, the CDR3 is TGTGCCAGCAGTTTATCGGTTCGTCGGACAGGGAGCCAGCAGTACTTC. The chain links TRBV28 to TRBJ2-7, with 8 bases that match TRBD1. The V gene's germline CDR1 is MDHEN and CDR2 SYDVKM. CDR3 size: 16 residues. The junction had 13 bases not matched to a gene; V was cut back by 1 base and J by 8 bases.

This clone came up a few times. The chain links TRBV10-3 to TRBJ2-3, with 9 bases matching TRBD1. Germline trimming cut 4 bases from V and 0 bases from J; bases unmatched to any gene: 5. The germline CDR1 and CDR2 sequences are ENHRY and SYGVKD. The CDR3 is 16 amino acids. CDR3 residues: CAISGGQGWSTDTQYF. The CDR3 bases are TGTGCCATCAGTGGGGGACAGGGATGGAGCACAGATACGCAGTATTTT.

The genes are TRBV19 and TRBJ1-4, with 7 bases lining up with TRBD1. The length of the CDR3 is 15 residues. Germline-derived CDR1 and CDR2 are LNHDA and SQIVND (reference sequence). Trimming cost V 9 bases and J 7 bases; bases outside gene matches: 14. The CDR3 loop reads CARGTAAGVGEKLFF. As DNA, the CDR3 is TGTGCCAGGGGGACAGCAGCGGGTGTTGGTGAAAAACTGTTTTTT. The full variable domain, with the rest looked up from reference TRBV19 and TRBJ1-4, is DGGITQSPKYLFRKEGQNVTLSCEQNLNHDAMYWYRQDPGQGLRLIYYSQIVNDFQKGDIAEGYSVSREKKESFPLTVTSAQKNPTAFYLCARGTAAGVGEKLFFGSGTQLSVL.

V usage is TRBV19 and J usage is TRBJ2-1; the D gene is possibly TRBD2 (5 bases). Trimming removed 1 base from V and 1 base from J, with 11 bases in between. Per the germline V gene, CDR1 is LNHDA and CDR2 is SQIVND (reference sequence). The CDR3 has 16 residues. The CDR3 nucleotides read TGTGCCAGTAGTATAGGTACTGGAGGTTCCTACAATGAGCAGTTCTTC. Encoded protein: CASSIGTGGSYNEQFF.

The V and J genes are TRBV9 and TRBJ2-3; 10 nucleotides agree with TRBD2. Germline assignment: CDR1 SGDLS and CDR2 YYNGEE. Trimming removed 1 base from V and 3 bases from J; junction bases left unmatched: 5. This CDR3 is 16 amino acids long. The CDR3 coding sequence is TGTGCCAGCAGCGTAAATTTAGCGGGAGGAACAGATACGCAGTATTTT. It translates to CASSVNLAGGTDTQYF.

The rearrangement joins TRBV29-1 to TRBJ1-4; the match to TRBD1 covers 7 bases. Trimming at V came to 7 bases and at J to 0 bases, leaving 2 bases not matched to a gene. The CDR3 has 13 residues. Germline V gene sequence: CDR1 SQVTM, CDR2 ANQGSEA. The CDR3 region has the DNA TGCAGCGCTGGGACAGCAACTAATGAAAAACTGTTTTTT. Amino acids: CSAGTATNEKLFF. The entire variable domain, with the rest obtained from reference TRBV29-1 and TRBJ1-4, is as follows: SAVISQKPSRDICQRGTSLTIQCQVDSQVTMMFWYRQQPGQSLTLIATANQGSEATYESGFVIDKFPISRPNLTFSTLTVSNMSPEDSSIYLCSAGTATNEKLFFGSGTQLSVL.

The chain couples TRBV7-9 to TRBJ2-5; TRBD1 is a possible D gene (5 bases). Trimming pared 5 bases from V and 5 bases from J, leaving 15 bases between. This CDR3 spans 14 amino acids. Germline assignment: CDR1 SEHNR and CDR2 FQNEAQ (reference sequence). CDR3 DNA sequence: TGTGCCAGCAGCCTCAGGGCGCCAGCGGAGACCCAGTACTTC. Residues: CASSLRAPAETQYF.

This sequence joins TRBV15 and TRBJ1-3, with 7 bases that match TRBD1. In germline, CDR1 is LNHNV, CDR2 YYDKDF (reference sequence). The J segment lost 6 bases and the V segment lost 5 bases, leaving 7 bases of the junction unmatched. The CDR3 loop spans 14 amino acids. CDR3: CATSDPGGENTIYF. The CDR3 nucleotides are TGTGCCACCAGCGACCCAGGGGGAGAAAACACCATATATTTT.

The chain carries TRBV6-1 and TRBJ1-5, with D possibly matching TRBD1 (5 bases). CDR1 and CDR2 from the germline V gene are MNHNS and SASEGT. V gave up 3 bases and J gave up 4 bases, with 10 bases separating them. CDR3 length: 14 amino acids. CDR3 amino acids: CASSDSGGNQPQHF. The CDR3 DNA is TGTGCCAGCAGTGATTCGGGGGGGAATCAGCCCCAGCATTTT.

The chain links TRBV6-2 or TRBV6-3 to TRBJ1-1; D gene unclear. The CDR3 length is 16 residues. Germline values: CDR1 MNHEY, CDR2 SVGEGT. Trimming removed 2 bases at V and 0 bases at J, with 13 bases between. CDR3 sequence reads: CASSYDSLFMNTEAFF. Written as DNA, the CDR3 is TGTGCCAGCAGTTACGACTCTCTATTCATGAACACTGAAGCTTTCTTT.

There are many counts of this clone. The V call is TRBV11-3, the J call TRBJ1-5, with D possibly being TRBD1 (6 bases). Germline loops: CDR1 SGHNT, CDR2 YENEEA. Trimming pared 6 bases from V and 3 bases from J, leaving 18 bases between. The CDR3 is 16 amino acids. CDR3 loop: CASRFPSRQANQPQHF. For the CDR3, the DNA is TGTGCCAGCAGGTTCCCTTCACGACAGGCCAATCAGCCCCAGCATTTT.

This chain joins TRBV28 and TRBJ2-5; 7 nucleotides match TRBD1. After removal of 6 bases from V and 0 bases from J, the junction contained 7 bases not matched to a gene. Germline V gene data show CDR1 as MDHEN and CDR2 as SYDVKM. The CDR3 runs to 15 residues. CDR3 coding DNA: TGTGCCAGCAGCTGGGTGGGACAGAACCAAGAGACCCAGTACTTC. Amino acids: CASSWVGQNQETQYF. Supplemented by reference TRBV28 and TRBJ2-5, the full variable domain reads DVKVTQSSRYLVKRTGEKVFLECVQDMDHENMFWYRQDPGLGLRLIYFSYDVKMKEKGDIPEGYSVSREKKERFSLILESASTNQTSMYLCASSWVGQNQETQYFGPGTRLLVL.

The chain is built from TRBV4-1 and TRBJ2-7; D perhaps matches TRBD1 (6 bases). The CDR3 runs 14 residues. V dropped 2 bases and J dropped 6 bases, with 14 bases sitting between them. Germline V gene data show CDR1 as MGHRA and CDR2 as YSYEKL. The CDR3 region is CASSQRTEIAEQYF. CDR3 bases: TGCGCCAGCAGCCAACGGACAGAAATTGCCGAGCAGTACTTC.

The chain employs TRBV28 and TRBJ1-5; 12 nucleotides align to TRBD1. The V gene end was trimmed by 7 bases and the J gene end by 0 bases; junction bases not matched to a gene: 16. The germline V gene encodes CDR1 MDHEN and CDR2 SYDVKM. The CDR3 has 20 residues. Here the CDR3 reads CASIAPVGTGGDHSNQPQHF. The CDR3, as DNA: TGTGCCAGCATTGCCCCCGTTGGGACAGGGGGCGATCATAGCAATCAGCCCCAGCATTTT. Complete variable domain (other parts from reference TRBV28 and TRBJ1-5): DVKVTQSSRYLVKRTGEKVFLECVQDMDHENMFWYRQDPGLGLRLIYFSYDVKMKEKGDIPEGYSVSREKKERFSLILESASTNQTSMYLCASIAPVGTGGDHSNQPQHFGDGTRLSIL.

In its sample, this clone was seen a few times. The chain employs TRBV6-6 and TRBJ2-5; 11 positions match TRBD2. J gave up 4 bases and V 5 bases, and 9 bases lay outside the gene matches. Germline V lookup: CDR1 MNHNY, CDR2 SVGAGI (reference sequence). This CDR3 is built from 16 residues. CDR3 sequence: CASSRLSSGRLETQYF. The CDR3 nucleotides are TGTGCCAGCAGTCGACTCTCTAGCGGGAGGTTAGAGACCCAGTACTTC.

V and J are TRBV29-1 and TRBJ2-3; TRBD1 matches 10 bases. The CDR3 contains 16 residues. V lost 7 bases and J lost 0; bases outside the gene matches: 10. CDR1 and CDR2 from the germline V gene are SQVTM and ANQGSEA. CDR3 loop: CSGSWGQGLSTDTQYF. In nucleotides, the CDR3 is TGCAGCGGCTCTTGGGGACAGGGGTTAAGCACAGATACGCAGTATTTT.

The CDR3 reads CASSLFPTLPGQVWNEQFF. The DNA of the CDR3 is TGTGCCAGCAGCTTATTCCCCACTTTACCGGGACAGGTATGGAATGAGCAGTTCTTC. The chain combines TRBV7-6 with TRBJ2-1; TRBD1 agrees at 8 bases. CDR3 size: 19 residues. Germline V gene lookup returns CDR1 SGHVS and CDR2 FNYEAQ. The junction had 19 bases not matched to a gene; V was cut back by 2 bases and J by 7 bases.